This T cell receptor (beta chain) came from a study of blood T cell repertoires in COVID-19. Study background: Acute-phase and convalescent COVID-19 samples originated in the United States, Italy and Spain.

CDR3 length: 13 amino acids. Trimming removed 4 bases at V and 8 bases at J, with 13 bases between. Germline assignment: CDR1 SGHNT and CDR2 YYREEE (reference sequence). The assay was immunoSEQ multiplex PCR, and TCRdb's table has in-frame clones only and misses some. The sample contains fewer than 200,000 clones, 90% to 95% of which appear only once. The rearrangement links TRBV5-4 to TRBJ2-1; D remains ambiguous. This TCR derives from a woman aged 50 to 60 with acute or convalescent COVID-19. Sequences were obtained from peripheral blood. The chain's CDR3 is CASSATIRDEQFF. The CDR3, as DNA: TGTGCCAGCAGCGCCACGATACGGGATGAGCAGTTCTTC. The full variable domain, completed using reference TRBV5-4 and TRBJ2-1, is ETGVTQSPTHLIKTRGQQVTLRCSSQSGHNTVSWYQQALGQGPQFIFQYYREEENGRGNFPPRFSGLQFPNYSSELNVNALELDDSALYLCASSATIRDEQFFGPGTRLTVL.